These T cell receptor beta chains were read from a single sample in a study of beta chain features in type 1 diabetes. The table came from immunoSEQ multiplex PCR; TCRdb's copy has only in-frame clones and leaves some out. The sample includes some 300,000 clones, approximately 8% of them seen just once. Sequencing was performed on central memory CD4+ T cells from blood. These receptors came from a woman aged 18-35 years in good health. The CDR3 runs from the conserved cysteine through the conserved F or W. D genes are given only for firm matches. The size of a clone is reported for some rows only, either as once, few or many, or as a class for expanded clones.

-	TRBJ2-7	TRBV4-2	TRBD2	CASSNRVAGGEQYF	TGTGCCAGCAGCAACCGCGTAGCGGGAGGCGAGCAGTACTTC
-	TRBJ2-7	TRBV6-1	TRBD2	CASSEMTSAPYEQYF	TGTGCCAGCAGTGAAATGACTAGCGCTCCCTACGAGCAGTACTTC
many	TRBJ1-2	TRBV5-1	-	CASSLAGTSYGYTF	TGCGCCAGCAGCTTGGCAGGGACCTCCTATGGCTACACCTTC
-	TRBJ2-5	TRBV5-4	TRBD1	CASSLGQGGETQYF	TGTGCCAGCAGCCTTGGACAGGGGGGAGAGACCCAGTACTTC
-	TRBJ1-3	TRBV27	-	CASSPHNTRAQISGNTIYF	TGTGCCAGCAGTCCACATAATACGAGGGCCCAAATCTCTGGAAACACCATATATTTT
few	TRBJ2-5	TRBV7-3	-	CASSPGGQVKTQYF	TGTGCCAGCAGCCCTGGGGGGCAGGTGAAGACCCAGTACTTC
-	TRBJ2-5	TRBV13	TRBD2	CASSLRLAGGLETQYF	TGTGCCAGCAGCCTTCGACTAGCGGGAGGGCTAGAGACCCAGTACTTC
-	TRBJ1-1	TRBV5-4	-	CASSLEGSLNTEAFF	TGTGCCAGCAGCTTGGAAGGCAGCTTGAACACTGAAGCTTTCTTT
few	TRBJ2-3	TRBV28	TRBD2	CASRNDYGSGGADTQYF	TGTGCCAGCAGAAACGACTATGGTAGCGGGGGTGCAGATACGCAGTATTTT
few	TRBJ2-5	TRBV14	-	CASSQAGTAGTQYF	TGTGCCAGCAGCCAAGCCGGGACGGCGGGGACCCAGTACTTC
few	TRBJ2-1	TRBV25-1	-	CASSDIRAHGNEQFF	TGTGCCAGCAGTGACATCAGGGCACATGGCAATGAGCAGTTCTTC
many	TRBJ2-4	TRBV19	-	CASEGLTLAKNIQYF	TGTGCCAGTGAGGGGTTGACGCTAGCCAAAAACATTCAGTACTTC
many	TRBJ1-6	TRBV4-3	-	CASSQDRDSPLHF	TGCGCCAGCAGCCAAGATCGGGATTCACCCCTCCACTTT
many	TRBJ2-3	TRBV30	TRBD2	CAWIGRVGGRRGTTDTQYF	TGTGCCTGGATAGGGCGAGTCGGCGGGAGGAGGGGTACCACAGATACGCAGTATTTT
-	TRBJ1-1	TRBV29-1	-	CSVNTNTEAFF	TGCAGCGTGAACACGAACACTGAAGCTTTCTTT
-	TRBJ2-1	TRBV5-1	TRBD1	CASSGLPGQGDNEQFF	TGCGCCAGCAGCGGACTTCCGGGACAGGGGGACAATGAGCAGTTCTTC
-	TRBJ1-5	TRBV28	TRBD1	CASRERDRVNQPQHF	TGTGCCAGCAGGGAAAGGGACAGGGTCAATCAGCCCCAGCATTTT
-	TRBJ2-7	TRBV15	TRBD1	CATRIGTGTEQYF	TGTGCCACCAGGATCGGGACAGGGACCGAGCAGTACTTC
few	TRBJ2-1	TRBV6-5	-	CASSYRGQGSRNEQFF	TGTGCCAGCAGTTACCGGGGGCAGGGAAGTAGGAATGAGCAGTTCTTC
-	TRBJ2-1	TRBV6-5	TRBD2	CAIKGTIDEQFF	TGTGCCATCAAGGGGACTATTGATGAGCAGTTCTTC
-	TRBJ1-2	TRBV29-1	-	CSVEDFGSRKSYGYTF	TGCAGCGTTGAAGATTTTGGATCCCGTAAGAGCTATGGCTACACCTTC
-	TRBJ1-5	TRBV4-3	-	CASSQDVSQPQHF	TGCGCCAGCAGCCAAGATGTATCTCAGCCCCAGCATTTT
-	TRBJ1-2	TRBV1	-	CTSSQVLDRYHGYTF	TGCACCAGCAGCCAAGTGTTGGACAGGTACCATGGCTACACCTTC
few	TRBJ2-3	TRBV15	TRBD1	CATSRDRGTGGF	TGTGCCACCAGCAGAGATCGTGGCACAGGGGGTTTT